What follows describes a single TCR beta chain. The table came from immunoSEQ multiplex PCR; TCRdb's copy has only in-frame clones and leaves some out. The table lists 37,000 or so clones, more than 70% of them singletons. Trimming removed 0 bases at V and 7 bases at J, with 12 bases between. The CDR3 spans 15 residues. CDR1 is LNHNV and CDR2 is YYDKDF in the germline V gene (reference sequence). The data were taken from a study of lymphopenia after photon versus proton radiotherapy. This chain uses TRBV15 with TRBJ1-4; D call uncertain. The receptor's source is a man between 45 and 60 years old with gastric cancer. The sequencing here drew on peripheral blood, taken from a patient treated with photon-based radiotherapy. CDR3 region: CATSRDSSYSEKLFF. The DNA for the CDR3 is TGTGCCACCAGCAGAGACAGCTCGTATTCTGAAAAACTGTTTTTT. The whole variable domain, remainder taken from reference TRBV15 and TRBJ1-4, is DAMVIQNPRYQVTQFGKPVTLSCSQTLNHNVMYWYQQKSSQAPKLLFHYYDKDFNNEADTPDNFQSRRPNTSFCFLDIRSPGLGDTAMYLCATSRDSSYSEKLFFGSGTQLSVL.